The 27 T cell receptor beta chains below were found in one sample sequenced in a study of CD8 T cells in ankylosing spondylitis. TCRdb passed the 5' RACE reads through MiXCR, listing each CDR3 protein once. The table includes 300,000 to 350,000 distinct CDR3 sequences, about a fifth detected once. Sequences were obtained from blood, either unsorted or a sorted T cell fraction (not recorded which). The origin of the receptors is a female donor with ankylosing spondylitis or in good health (not recorded which).

This clonotype appeared many times. This chain uses TRBV4-3 with TRBJ2-1, with TRBD2 matching 9 bases. Looked up from germline, CDR1 is LGHNA and CDR2 is YSLEER. There are 16 residues in the CDR3. Losses at the gene ends were 0 bases for V and 7 bases for J; bases not matched to a gene: 7. The CDR3 spells CASSQDGLAGSNEQFF. The CDR3 region has the DNA TGCGCCAGCAGCCAAGATGGGCTAGCGGGAAGTAATGAGCAGTTCTTC.

This chain links TRBV5-6 with TRBJ2-3; D is uncertain. Germline V lookup: CDR1 SGHDT, CDR2 YYEEEE. The CDR3 extends over 13 amino acids. V shed 2 bases and J shed 6 bases, with 10 bases lying between them. DNA of the CDR3: TGTGCCAGCAGCTTAGCTTTTCCGGATACGCAGTATTTT. Translation gives CASSLAFPDTQYF.

The rearrangement links TRBV9 to TRBJ2-3, with 12 bases fitting TRBD2. Germline lookup yields CDR1 SGDLS and CDR2 YYNGEE. The CDR3 extends over 16 amino acids. J was trimmed by 3 bases and V by 3 bases; bases with no gene match: 5. CDR3 in amino acids: CASSASLAGGTDTQYF. CDR3 DNA sequence: TGTGCCAGCAGCGCGAGCCTAGCGGGAGGGACAGATACGCAGTATTTT.

The chain couples TRBV29-1 to TRBJ1-4; D gene unclear. Trimming removed 7 bases at V and 8 bases at J, with 11 bases between. Germline values: CDR1 SQVTM, CDR2 ANQGSEA. This CDR3 has 11 amino acids. The CDR3 DNA reads TGCAGCGGGGCCGTCCAGGAAAAACTGTTTTTT. As protein: CSGAVQEKLFF.

In its sample, this clonotype was seen many times. The chain recombines TRBV29-1 with TRBJ1-5, with TRBD1 matching 7 bases. Germline lookup yields CDR1 SQVTM and CDR2 ANQGSEA. The CDR3 length is 13 residues. Germline trimming cut 5 bases from V and 6 bases from J; bases unmatched to any gene: 7. The CDR3 sequence is CSVSTGLRQPQHF. The CDR3, as DNA: TGCAGCGTTTCGACAGGGCTTCGTCAGCCCCAGCATTTT.

This clonotype was seen many times. The V gene is TRBV20-1, the J gene TRBJ1-5; 9 bases match TRBD1. Germline CDR1 and CDR2: DFQATT and SNEGSKA (reference sequence). V lost 5 bases and J lost 9; bases outside the gene matches: 8. The CDR3 sequence is 13 residues long. Here the CDR3 reads CSAPRQGDRPQHF. The DNA for the CDR3 is TGCAGTGCTCCTCGACAGGGGGACAGGCCCCAGCATTTT.

V is TRBV5-1 and J is TRBJ1-1; D call uncertain. V was trimmed by 4 bases and J by 3 bases, leaving 13 bases between them. CDR1 and CDR2 (germline): SGHRS, YFSETQ. CDR3 length: 14 amino acids. Here the CDR3 DNA reads TGCGCCAGCAGCCAGGTCAAAGGCGACACTGAAGCTTTCTTT. It is translated as CASSQVKGDTEAFF.

This chain uses TRBV2 with TRBJ2-1, with TRBD2 matching over 8 bases. This CDR3 contains 16 residues. Germline values: CDR1 SNHLY, CDR2 FYNNEI. J was trimmed by 9 bases and V by 0 bases; bases with no gene match: 10. The CDR3 sequence: CASSEALGLAGPEQFF. The CDR3 nucleotides are TGTGCCAGCAGTGAAGCTCTCGGACTAGCCGGACCTGAGCAGTTCTTC.

The genes are TRBV7-9 and TRBJ2-7, with D possibly TRBD2 on 5 matching bases. V gave up 4 bases and J gave up 7 bases, with 11 bases separating them. Germline V CDR1 and CDR2: SEHNR, FQNEAQ (reference sequence). The CDR3 covers 12 residues. CDR3 sequence reads: CASSYGNWEQYF. The CDR3 nucleotides are TGTGCCAGCAGCTACGGGAATTGGGAGCAGTACTTC.

In this sample, this clonotype turned up a few times. This chain uses TRBV6-2 or TRBV6-3 with TRBJ2-1; 11 bases line up with TRBD2. With V trimmed by 6 bases and J by 3 bases, 4 bases remained unmatched. This CDR3 is built from 15 residues. Germline V gene data show CDR1 as MNHEY and CDR2 as SVGEGT. CDR3 nucleotide sequence: TGTGCCAGCAGCTCTAGCGGGAGGTACTACAATGAGCAGTTCTTC. It encodes CASSSSGRYYNEQFF.

This clonotype was seen many times. The chain carries TRBV20-1 and TRBJ1-1; 7 nucleotides agree with TRBD1. The germline V gene has CDR1 DFQATT and CDR2 SNEGSKA (reference sequence). This CDR3 is 14 amino acids long. The J segment lost 3 bases and the V segment lost 5 bases, leaving 9 bases of the junction unmatched. The CDR3 region is CSAPTGAGDTEAFF. The CDR3 DNA reads as TGCAGTGCTCCTACAGGGGCAGGGGACACTGAAGCTTTCTTT.

Only one count was recorded for this clonotype. The V gene is TRBV20-1, the J gene TRBJ2-1; TRBD1 aligns across 11 bases. The CDR3 is 15 residues long. Germline CDR1 reads DFQATT; CDR2 reads SNEGSKA (reference sequence). J gave up 10 bases and V 3 bases, and 11 bases lay outside the gene matches. CDR3: CSARWTGGLGREQFF. In DNA, the CDR3 is TGCAGTGCTAGGTGGACAGGGGGCCTTGGAAGGGAGCAGTTCTTC.

A few counts support this clonotype. The chain joins TRBV4-3 to TRBJ2-1; D gene unclear. Deletions cut 3 bases from V and 5 bases from J, with 11 bases between. The CDR3 is 14 residues long. Germline CDR1 is LGHNA and CDR2 is YSLEER. The CDR3 DNA follows: TGCGCCAGCAGCCAGGCTACCAACAACAATGAGCAGTTCTTC. Translating gives CASSQATNNNEQFF.

This clonotype was detected only a few times. The gene calls are TRBV3-1 and TRBJ2-4; tentatively, D is TRBD2 (6 bases). The CDR3 is 14 amino acids. The V gene's germline CDR1 is LGHDT and CDR2 YNNKEL (reference sequence). Trimming removed 2 bases from V and 5 bases from J, with 10 bases in between. The CDR3 bases are TGTGCCAGCAGCCAAAACGGCGGGGAAAACATTCAGTACTTC. Its translation: CASSQNGGENIQYF.

A few counts support this clonotype. The V gene is TRBV5-1, the J gene TRBJ2-1; either TRBD1 or TRBD2 may supply D (5 bases each). The CDR3 consists of 17 residues. Trimming shortened V by 3 bases and J by 2 bases, and 18 bases separated the two germline ends. Per the germline V gene, CDR1 is SGHRS and CDR2 is YFSETQ. The CDR3: CASSWDRVRAPYNEQFF. In nucleotides, the CDR3 is TGCGCCAGCAGCTGGGACCGGGTCAGGGCCCCCTACAATGAGCAGTTCTTC.

This clonotype showed up many times. The gene calls are TRBV20-1 and TRBJ2-5; D perhaps matches TRBD2 (5 bases). Germline assignment: CDR1 DFQATT and CDR2 SNEGSKA (reference sequence). CDR3 length: 15 residues. The V end was cut by 0 bases, the J end by 1 base, with 12 bases between. The CDR3, as DNA: TGCAGTGCTAGAGATCCAAAGCGGCGCCAAGAGACCCAGTACTTC. It yields the protein CSARDPKRRQETQYF.

V usage is TRBV20-1 and J usage is TRBJ2-7; 7 bases fit TRBD1. The germline gives CDR1 DFQATT, CDR2 SNEGSKA (reference sequence). After removal of 4 bases from V and 1 base from J, the junction contained 13 bases not matched to a gene. This CDR3 contains 16 residues. The CDR3 region has the DNA TGCAGTGCTACCGGGACAGCCGGCCTCAAGTCCTACGAGCAGTACTTC. Amino acid sequence: CSATGTAGLKSYEQYF.

The sample holds a few counts of this clonotype. The V and J genes are TRBV5-6 and TRBJ2-1; 12 bases line up with TRBD2. The V segment lost 3 bases and the J segment 9 bases; nucleotides outside the gene matches: 7. CDR1 is SGHDT, CDR2 YYEEEE, per germline. The CDR3 has 15 amino acids. This CDR3 reads CASSYLAGGPREQFF. The CDR3 DNA reads as TGTGCCAGCAGCTACCTAGCGGGAGGGCCGCGTGAGCAGTTCTTC.

The DNA of the CDR3 is TGTGCCAGCAACCGGGACAATGAGCAGTTCTTC. It encodes CASNRDNEQFF. The chain uses TRBV7-9 and TRBJ2-1; D gene unclear. With 7 bases removed from V and 5 bases from J, the gap between germline ends came to 6 bases. This CDR3 contains 11 residues. CDR1 is SEHNR, CDR2 FQNEAQ, per germline (reference sequence).

The chain employs TRBV20-1 and TRBJ2-5; a possible D gene is TRBD1 (6 bases). The V and J ends lost 3 bases and 7 bases respectively, with 15 bases between them. Germline CDR1 DFQATT, CDR2 SNEGSKA (reference sequence). The CDR3 extends over 13 amino acids. The CDR3 coding sequence is TGCAGTGCTAGCTTCGCAGGGGCGGTGACCCAGTACTTC. Amino acid sequence: CSASFAGAVTQYF.

The chain recombines TRBV10-1 with TRBJ2-2; D is perhaps TRBD1 (5 bases). Germline V gives CDR1 WNHNN, CDR2 SYGVQD (reference sequence). The V end lost 5 bases, the J end lost 5 bases, and 15 bases lay between the germline ends. This CDR3 spans 15 amino acids. The chain's CDR3 is CASSPQVSRTGELFF. The CDR3 region has the DNA TGCGCCAGCAGTCCACAGGTGTCTCGGACCGGGGAGCTGTTTTTT.

In its sample, this clonotype was seen many times. The chain uses TRBV20-1 and TRBJ2-7; TRBD1 matches at 9 bases. CDR3 length equals 13 residues. Trimming removed 5 bases from V and 5 bases from J; junction bases left unmatched: 7. CDR1 and CDR2 (germline): DFQATT, SNEGSKA (reference sequence). Here the CDR3 DNA reads TGCAGTGCTCCTGGACAGGGGTCCCACGAGCAGTACTTC. Its translation: CSAPGQGSHEQYF.

The chain combines TRBV20-1 with TRBJ2-2; a possible D gene is TRBD1 (6 bases). V shed 2 bases and J shed 1 base, with 17 bases lying between them. CDR3 length: 17 amino acids. Germline V CDR1 and CDR2: DFQATT, SNEGSKA (reference sequence). Here the CDR3 reads CSARTTRGTLNTGELFF. In DNA form, the CDR3 reads TGCAGTGCTAGAACGACCCGAGGGACACTGAACACCGGGGAGCTGTTTTTT.

The rearrangement uses TRBV30 and TRBJ1-3; D remains ambiguous. Trimming left V 0 bases short and J 5 bases short, with 8 bases between. This CDR3 is 13 amino acids long. Germline CDR1 reads GTSNPN; CDR2 reads SVGIG (reference sequence). Here the CDR3 DNA reads TGTGCCTGGAGTGTATCGAGACGAAACACCATATATTTT. Protein: CAWSVSRRNTIYF.

This clonotype has more than one count but fewer than ten. The chain recombines TRBV20-1 with TRBJ2-1, with 8 positions matching TRBD2. CDR1 and CDR2 (germline): DFQATT, SNEGSKA (reference sequence). CDR3 length: 16 amino acids. J gave up 5 bases and V 6 bases, and 15 bases lay outside the gene matches. This CDR3 reads CSAAQLGLATNNEQFF. For the CDR3, the DNA is TGCAGTGCAGCCCAACTCGGACTAGCAACAAACAATGAGCAGTTCTTC.

This clonotype has only a few counts. This rearrangement joins TRBV6-1 to TRBJ2-7, with 11 bases that match TRBD2. CDR3 length: 14 residues. V shed 6 bases and J 7 bases; nucleotides not matched to a gene: 8. CDR1 is MNHNS and CDR2 is SASEGT in the germline V gene. This CDR3 is CASSFYSGRGEQYF. The CDR3 coding sequence is TGTGCCAGCAGCTTTTATAGCGGGAGGGGAGAGCAGTACTTC.

This clonotype was seen a single time. The chain couples TRBV19 to TRBJ2-2; 11 bases are shared with TRBD2. The length of the CDR3 is 17 residues. The V segment lost 7 bases and the J segment 0 bases; nucleotides outside the gene matches: 7. CDR1 and CDR2 from the germline V gene are LNHDA and SQIVND (reference sequence). CDR3 sequence reads: CASKTSGSITNTGELFF. CDR3 DNA: TGTGCCAGTAAAACTAGCGGGAGCATAACGAACACCGGGGAGCTGTTTTTT.